The 30 T cell receptor beta chains below all came from one sample that was sequenced in a study of OX40 agonist ivuxolimab in advanced cancers. TCRdb keeps only in-frame clones here, not all; method: immunoSEQ multiplex PCR. The sample shows about 33,000 clones, roughly nine tenths of them seen only once. This specimen consisted of CD4+ or CD8+ T cells sorted from blood, obtained in a trial of the OX40 agonist ivuxolimab. These TCRs come from an adult with an advanced solid tumor such as melanoma, head and neck, liver or kidney cancer.

The rearrangement links TRBV6-6 to TRBJ1-2, with 10 bases matching TRBD1. CDR1 MNHNY and CDR2 SVGAGI come from the germline V gene (reference sequence). This CDR3 region has 15 residues. Germline trimming cut 3 bases from V and 8 bases from J; bases unmatched to any gene: 9. The CDR3 DNA reads as TGTGCCAGCAGTTATCCCTCGGGACAGGGGTTCGGCTACACCTTC. This translates into CASSYPSGQGFGYTF.

This clone was detected a few times. The chain combines TRBV7-8 with TRBJ1-3; TRBD1 aligns across 7 bases. Germline V gene lookup returns CDR1 SGHVS and CDR2 FQNEAQ. CDR3 length: 13 residues. V dropped 9 bases and J dropped 4; count of bases not matched to a gene: 6. CDR3 region: CASVGGQGNTIYF. Here the CDR3 DNA reads TGTGCCAGTGTGGGGGGACAGGGAAACACCATATATTTT.

The chain joins TRBV5-4 to TRBJ2-3, with 9 bases that match TRBD1. With V trimmed by 0 bases and J by 8 bases, 10 bases remained unmatched. This CDR3 is built from 16 residues. Germline V CDR1 and CDR2: SGHNT, YYREEE (reference sequence). Here the CDR3 DNA reads TGTGCCAGCAGCTTGGTGGGGACATGGACAGGGGCTACGCAGTATTTT. Its protein product is CASSLVGTWTGATQYF.

The chain links TRBV9 to TRBJ1-3; 7 positions agree with TRBD1. Germline lookup yields CDR1 SGDLS and CDR2 YYNGEE. V dropped 4 bases and J dropped 0; count of bases not matched to a gene: 7. The CDR3 contains 16 residues. The CDR3 DNA is TGTGCCAGCAGCCTAGGGACAGCTTTCTCTGGAAACACCATATATTTT. Translating it yields CASSLGTAFSGNTIYF.

This sequence joins TRBV28 and TRBJ1-1, with D tentatively TRBD1 (6 bases). The germline V gene has CDR1 MDHEN and CDR2 SYDVKM. V gave up 5 bases and J gave up 0 bases, with 19 bases separating them. This CDR3 is built from 17 residues. This CDR3 is CASSEGDGPDMNTEAFF. The DNA for the CDR3 is TGTGCCAGCAGTGAGGGGGACGGACCGGATATGAACACTGAAGCTTTCTTT.

This clone was seen only once. The chain links TRBV5-1 to TRBJ1-1; D is uncertain. Trimming took off 1 base at V and 1 base at J, with 11 bases between the two ends. In germline, CDR1 is SGHRS, CDR2 YFSETQ. The length of the CDR3 is 15 residues. The CDR3, as DNA: TGCGCCAGCAGCTTGCTGGGAACCCAGAACACTGAAGCTTTCTTT. It is translated as CASSLLGTQNTEAFF. The full variable domain, in which reference TRBV5-1 and TRBJ1-1 provide the parts outside the CDR3, is KAGVTQTPRYLIKTRGQQVTLSCSPISGHRSVSWYQQTPGQGLQFLFEYFSETQRNKGNFPGRFSGRQFSNSRSEMNVSTLELGDSALYLCASSLLGTQNTEAFFGQGTRLTVV.

The chain joins TRBV5-8 to TRBJ2-3; 7 bases agree with TRBD2. Germline assignment: CDR1 SGHTS and CDR2 YDEGEE. The V gene end was trimmed by 0 bases and the J gene end by 2 bases; junction bases not matched to a gene: 9. This CDR3 has 17 residues. The CDR3 DNA reads TGTGCCAGCAGCTTGGCCGGATTAGCGGGTCCCACAGATACGCAGTATTTT. Translating it yields CASSLAGLAGPTDTQYF.

The genes are TRBV7-9 and TRBJ2-1; possibly TRBD1 or TRBD2 for D (6 bases each). The CDR3 covers 13 residues. Trimming removed 3 bases at V and 7 bases at J, with 10 bases between. Germline V lookup: CDR1 SEHNR, CDR2 FQNEAQ (reference sequence). As DNA, the CDR3 is TGTGCCAGCAGCTTGACTAGGGGGAATGAGCAGTTCTTC. Translation gives CASSLTRGNEQFF. The full variable domain, in which reference TRBV7-9 and TRBJ2-1 provide the parts outside the CDR3, is DTGVSQNPRHKITKRGQNVTFRCDPISEHNRLYWYRQTLGQGPEFLTYFQNEAQLEKSRLLSDRFSAERPKGSFSTLEIQRTEQGDSAMYLCASSLTRGNEQFFGPGTRLTVL.

The rearrangement joins TRBV28 to TRBJ2-7; 8 bases map to TRBD1. Unmatched junction bases numbered 11, after V lost 2 bases and J lost 2 bases. CDR1 is MDHEN and CDR2 is SYDVKM in the germline V gene. This CDR3 region has 17 residues. The CDR3: CASSLPSGTGVPYEQYF. The CDR3 region has the DNA TGTGCCAGCAGTTTACCCTCCGGGACAGGTGTCCCCTACGAGCAGTACTTC.

The chain is built from TRBV5-1 and TRBJ2-7; 8 bases fit TRBD1. CDR1 SGHRS and CDR2 YFSETQ come from the germline V gene. This CDR3 region has 15 residues. Germline trimming cut 0 bases from V and 2 bases from J; bases unmatched to any gene: 4. CDR3 coding DNA: TGCGCCAGCAGCTTGGCGGGACAGGACACCTACGAGCAGTACTTC. Translating it yields CASSLAGQDTYEQYF.

The chain is built from TRBV27 and TRBJ2-7; D uncertain. Deletions cut 3 bases from V and 5 bases from J, with 14 bases between. Germline V lookup: CDR1 MNHEY, CDR2 SMNVEV (reference sequence). The CDR3 spans 14 residues. The CDR3 spells CASSFSAYLDEQYF. CDR3 DNA sequence: TGTGCCAGCAGTTTCTCGGCGTATCTCGACGAGCAGTACTTC.

The chain carries TRBV19 and TRBJ2-7; D is unclear. The V and J ends lost 4 bases and 4 bases respectively, with 11 bases between them. CDR3 length: 13 amino acids. CDR1 is LNHDA, CDR2 SQIVND, per germline (reference sequence). The CDR3 DNA sequence: TGTGCCAGTAGTACCGACGTCAGATACGAGCAGTACTTC. Translation gives CASSTDVRYEQYF.

CDR3 in DNA: TGTGCCAGCAGTCGAACGCCGGGACTAGCGGCCTACGAGCAGTACTTC. Its translation is CASSRTPGLAAYEQYF. V gene TRBV28 combines with J gene TRBJ2-7, with 11 bases matching TRBD2. Germline lookup yields CDR1 MDHEN and CDR2 SYDVKM. V gave up 5 bases and J gave up 2 bases; unmatched junction bases: 8. CDR3 length equals 16 residues.

This clone has only one observation. The chain recombines TRBV13 with TRBJ2-1; 7 bases fit TRBD1. This CDR3 is 15 amino acids long. The J segment lost 7 bases and the V segment lost 0 bases, leaving 6 bases of the junction unmatched. From germline, CDR1 is PRHDT and CDR2 FYEKMQ (reference sequence). CDR3: CASSLGRGRKNEQFF. CDR3 bases: TGTGCCAGCAGCTTAGGAAGGGGGCGCAAGAATGAGCAGTTCTTC.

The V call is TRBV19, the J call TRBJ2-4; 10 nucleotides line up with TRBD2. J was trimmed by 1 base and V by 5 bases; bases with no gene match: 20. Germline V gives CDR1 LNHDA, CDR2 SQIVND (reference sequence). This CDR3 has 21 residues. As DNA, the CDR3 is TGTGCCAGTAGTCCCCGGGCGGGGACTAGCGTAAACCTCGGGGCCAAAAACATTCAGTACTTC. Its translation is CASSPRAGTSVNLGAKNIQYF. The variable domain in full, completed from reference TRBV19 and TRBJ2-4, reads DGGITQSPKYLFRKEGQNVTLSCEQNLNHDAMYWYRQDPGQGLRLIYYSQIVNDFQKGDIAEGYSVSREKKESFPLTVTSAQKNPTAFYLCASSPRAGTSVNLGAKNIQYFGAGTRLSVL.

The chain joins TRBV29-1 to TRBJ1-2, with TRBD1 identical over 8 bases. Germline V gene data show CDR1 as SQVTM and CDR2 as ANQGSEA. The CDR3 is 13 residues long. J was trimmed by 2 bases and V by 7 bases; bases with no gene match: 6. CDR3 in DNA: TGCAGCGACCTGACAGGGGCGAACTATGGCTACACCTTC. Its translation: CSDLTGANYGYTF.

This chain connects TRBV9 to TRBJ2-1; TRBD2 agrees at 7 bases. V shed 4 bases and J 1 base; nucleotides not matched to a gene: 8. From germline, CDR1 is SGDLS and CDR2 YYNGEE. CDR3 length equals 16 residues. The CDR3 sequence is CASSPWGGKSYNEQFF. CDR3 nucleotide sequence: TGTGCCAGCAGCCCCTGGGGGGGGAAATCCTACAATGAGCAGTTCTTC.

The chain couples TRBV6-1 to TRBJ1-1; 7 bases line up with TRBD1. Germline V CDR1 and CDR2: MNHNS, SASEGT. The CDR3 length is 15 residues. Unmatched junction bases numbered 14, after V lost 3 bases and J lost 10 bases. The CDR3 nucleotides are TGTGCCAGCAGTGAGGGGGGGACAGCAGGGTGGGGAGCTTTCTTT. The encoded protein is CASSEGGTAGWGAFF.

The rearrangement links TRBV5-1 to TRBJ2-2; D possibly corresponds to TRBD1 (5 bases). This CDR3 has 15 residues. Trimming stripped 2 bases from V and 0 bases from J, with 8 bases between. Germline values: CDR1 SGHRS, CDR2 YFSETQ. The CDR3 DNA is TGCGCCAGCAGCTTAAGGACAACGAACACCGGGGAGCTGTTTTTT. Its protein product is CASSLRTTNTGELFF.

The CDR3: CSVGKDGPTNEKLFF. The CDR3 nucleotides read TGCAGCGTTGGTAAGGACGGACCAACTAATGAAAAACTGTTTTTT. The gene calls are TRBV29-1 and TRBJ1-4; D gene unclear. There are 15 residues in the CDR3. Deletions cut 4 bases from V and 0 bases from J, with 12 bases between. Germline V gives CDR1 SQVTM, CDR2 ANQGSEA.

Worth noting for this clone: The junction does not match germline at one end; this may be a read error. The J gene is TRBJ2-7, the V gene TRBV6-5; a possible D gene is TRBD2 (5 bases). This CDR3 is 11 amino acids long. Germline values: CDR1 MNHEY, CDR2 SVGAGI. CDR3 in DNA: TGCGCCTCCGGGGAATCCTACGAGCAGTACTTC. This gives the protein CASGESYEQYF.

The chain joins TRBV28 to TRBJ2-7; no clear D. Germline lookup yields CDR1 MDHEN and CDR2 SYDVKM. The CDR3 length is 12 residues. V was pared by 6 bases and J by 0 bases, with 6 bases between. The CDR3 loop reads CASRSASYEQYF. The CDR3 nucleotides are TGTGCCAGCAGATCTGCCTCCTACGAGCAGTACTTC.

The J gene is TRBJ2-7, the V gene TRBV28, with no clear D. Germline V gene data show CDR1 as MDHEN and CDR2 as SYDVKM. The CDR3 is made up of 14 amino acids. The ends were cut back, 6 bases at V and 2 bases at J, with 14 bases in the middle. CDR3 protein: CASSREVVPYEQYF. CDR3 coding DNA: TGTGCCAGCAGCCGAGAGGTGGTCCCCTACGAGCAGTACTTC.

This clone was seen just once. The V call is TRBV19, the J call TRBJ2-5, with D maybe TRBD1 (6 bases). Germline-derived CDR1 and CDR2 are LNHDA and SQIVND (reference sequence). CDR3 length equals 13 residues. Deletions cut 5 bases from V and 3 bases from J, with 10 bases between. DNA for the CDR3: TGTGCCAGTAGTGGCGACAGGAAAGAGACCCAGTACTTC. It codes for CASSGDRKETQYF.

The CDR3: CASSLALAGGTETQYF. CDR3 coding DNA: TGTGCCAGCAGCTTAGCGCTAGCGGGGGGGACGGAGACCCAGTACTTC. J is TRBJ2-5 and V is TRBV7-8; TRBD2 matches 12 bases. The CDR3 extends over 16 amino acids. In germline, CDR1 is SGHVS, CDR2 FQNEAQ. V lost 0 bases to trimming and J lost 5 bases; unmatched junction nucleotides: 4.

The CDR3 reads CASTPGQGSNQPQHF. CDR3 coding DNA: TGTGCCAGCACTCCGGGACAGGGAAGCAATCAGCCCCAGCATTTT. This chain links TRBV2 with TRBJ1-5; 9 bases fit TRBD1. The V and J ends lost 7 bases and 1 base, in that order; junction bases with no gene match: 5. Germline-derived CDR1 and CDR2 are SNHLY and FYNNEI. CDR3 length: 15 residues.

This rearrangement joins TRBV27 to TRBJ2-7; tentative D call: TRBD1 (6 bases). Per the germline V gene, CDR1 is MNHEY and CDR2 is SMNVEV (reference sequence). The CDR3 runs to 15 residues. V was pared by 5 bases and J by 3 bases, with 17 bases between. For the CDR3, the DNA is TGTGCCAGCAGTCCGGCAGGGGCGCGAAGCTACGAGCAGTACTTC. Protein: CASSPAGARSYEQYF.

The V call is TRBV5-1, the J call TRBJ1-2; 8 bases agree with TRBD1. The CDR3 runs to 17 residues. Germline values: CDR1 SGHRS, CDR2 YFSETQ. J was trimmed by 7 bases and V by 1 base; bases with no gene match: 15. The CDR3 reads CASSLIVGADRGRGYTF. The CDR3 DNA follows: TGCGCCAGCAGCTTGATAGTAGGGGCCGACAGGGGACGTGGCTACACCTTC.

The chain employs TRBV18 and TRBJ2-7; D may be TRBD1 or TRBD2 (5 bases each). The CDR3 covers 13 residues. Germline CDR1 is KGHSH and CDR2 is LQKENI. Trimming left V 6 bases short and J 7 bases short, with 16 bases between. The CDR3 loop is CASSPGRTREQYF. The CDR3 DNA reads TGTGCCAGCTCCCCAGGGAGAACGCGGGAGCAGTACTTC.

The V call is TRBV28, the J call TRBJ2-7, with 7 bases identical to TRBD1. The junction had 8 bases not matched to a gene; V was cut back by 5 bases and J by 4 bases. This CDR3 is 14 amino acids long. Germline V CDR1 and CDR2: MDHEN, SYDVKM. DNA for the CDR3: TGTGCCAGCAGTAATACTCCGGGACAGTACGAGCAGTACTTC. It translates to CASSNTPGQYEQYF.